The 2 T cell receptor beta chains given below trace back to one sample, sequenced in a study of cytomegalovirus exposure and HLA in healthy donors. The table came from immunoSEQ multiplex PCR; TCRdb's copy has only in-frame clones and leaves some out. The sample shows 95,000 to 150,000 clones, 85% to 95% of them seen only once. Sequencing was done on a sample of PBMCs. Receptor source: a woman younger than 30 in good health and CMV-seronegative.

The genes are TRBV5-1 and TRBJ1-1; unclear D gene. Trimming stripped 4 bases from V and 4 bases from J, with 14 bases between. Germline V gene lookup returns CDR1 SGHRS and CDR2 YFSETQ. There are 14 residues in the CDR3. The CDR3 DNA follows: TGCGCCAGCAGCGAAGGCAGTGAGGGCACTGAAGCTTTCTTT. It encodes CASSEGSEGTEAFF.

The rearrangement joins TRBV5-5 to TRBJ2-7; TRBD2 might be the D (7 bases). CDR3 length: 15 amino acids. Deletions cut 0 bases from V and 0 bases from J, with 10 bases between. Germline V gene lookup returns CDR1 SGHKS and CDR2 YYEKEE (reference sequence). This chain's CDR3 is CASSLAGGTSYEQYF. CDR3 nucleotides: TGTGCCAGCAGCTTGGCGGGGGGCACCTCCTACGAGCAGTACTTC.